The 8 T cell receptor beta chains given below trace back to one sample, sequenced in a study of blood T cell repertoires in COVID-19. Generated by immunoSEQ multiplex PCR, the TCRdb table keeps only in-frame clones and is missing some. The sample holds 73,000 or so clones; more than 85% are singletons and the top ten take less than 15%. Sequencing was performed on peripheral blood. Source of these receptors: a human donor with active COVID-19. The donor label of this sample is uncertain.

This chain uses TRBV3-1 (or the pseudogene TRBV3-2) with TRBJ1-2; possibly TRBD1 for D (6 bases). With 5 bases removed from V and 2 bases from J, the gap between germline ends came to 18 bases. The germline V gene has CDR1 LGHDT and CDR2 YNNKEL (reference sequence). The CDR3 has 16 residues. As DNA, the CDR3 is TGTGCCAGCAGCTCCCAAAGCCTAACAGGGAACTATGGCTACACCTTC. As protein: CASSSQSLTGNYGYTF.

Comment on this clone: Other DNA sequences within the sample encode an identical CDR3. The CDR3 spells CASSVADRSYEQYF. The CDR3 DNA reads as TGTGCCAGCAGCGTAGCCGACAGATCCTACGAGCAGTACTTC. The rearrangement links TRBV9 to TRBJ2-7; a weak D match, TRBD1 (5 bases). This CDR3 has 14 amino acids. Germline loops: CDR1 SGDLS, CDR2 YYNGEE. V lost 0 bases and J 1 base, leaving 8 bases between the germline ends. Complete variable domain (other parts from reference TRBV9 and TRBJ2-7): DSGVTQTPKHLITATGQRVTLRCSPRSGDLSVYWYQQSLDQGLQFLIQYYNGEERAKGNILERFSAQQFPDLHSELNLSSLELGDSALYFCASSVADRSYEQYFGPGTRLTVT.

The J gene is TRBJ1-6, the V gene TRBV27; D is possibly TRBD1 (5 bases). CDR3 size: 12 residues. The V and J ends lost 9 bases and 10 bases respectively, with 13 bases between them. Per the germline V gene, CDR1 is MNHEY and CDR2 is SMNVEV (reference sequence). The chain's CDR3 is CASRGLSSPLHF. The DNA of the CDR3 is TGTGCCAGTAGGGGACTCTCCTCACCCCTCCACTTT.

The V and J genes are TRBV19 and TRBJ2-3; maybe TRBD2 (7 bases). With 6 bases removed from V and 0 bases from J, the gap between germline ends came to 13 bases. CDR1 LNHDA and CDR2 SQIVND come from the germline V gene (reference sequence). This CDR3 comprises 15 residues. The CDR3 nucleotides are TGTGCCAGTAGACCCGGGGGGCCTAGCACAGATACGCAGTATTTT. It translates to CASRPGGPSTDTQYF.

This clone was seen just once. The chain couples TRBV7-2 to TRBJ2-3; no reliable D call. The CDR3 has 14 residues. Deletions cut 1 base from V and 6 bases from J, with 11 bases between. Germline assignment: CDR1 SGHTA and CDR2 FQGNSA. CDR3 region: CASSLGYSLDTQYF. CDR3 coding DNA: TGTGCCAGCAGCTTAGGTTACTCGTTGGATACGCAGTATTTT.

The CDR3 here is CASSFDRNQPQHF. The CDR3 DNA is TGTGCCAGCAGTTTTGACAGGAATCAGCCCCAGCATTTT. The chain employs TRBV28 and TRBJ1-5; a possible D gene is TRBD1 (6 bases). Germline V lookup: CDR1 MDHEN, CDR2 SYDVKM. The V gene lost 3 bases and the J gene lost 4 bases, with 7 bases spanning the gap. The CDR3 length is 13 residues.

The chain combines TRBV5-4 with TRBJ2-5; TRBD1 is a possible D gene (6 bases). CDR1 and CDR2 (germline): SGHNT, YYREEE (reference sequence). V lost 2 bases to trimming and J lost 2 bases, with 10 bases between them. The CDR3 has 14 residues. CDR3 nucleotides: TGTGCCAGCAGCTTCGGACAGTCTCAAGAGACCCAGTACTTC. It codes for CASSFGQSQETQYF.

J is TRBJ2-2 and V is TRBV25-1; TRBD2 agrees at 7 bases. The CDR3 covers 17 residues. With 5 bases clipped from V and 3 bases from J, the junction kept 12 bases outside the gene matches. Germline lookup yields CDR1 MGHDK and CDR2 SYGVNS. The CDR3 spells CASSSSGTTIHTGELFF. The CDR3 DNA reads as TGTGCCAGCAGTAGCTCCGGGACTACCATACACACCGGGGAGCTGTTTTTT. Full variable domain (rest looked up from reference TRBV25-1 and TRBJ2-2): EADIYQTPRYLVIGTGKKITLECSQTMGHDKMYWYQQDPGMELHLIHYSYGVNSTEKGDLSSESTVSRIRTEHFPLTLESARPSHTSQYLCASSSSGTTIHTGELFFGEGSRLTVL.